The clone carrying this TCR beta chain was observed a few times. These data come from a study of spatial heterogeneity in lung cancer. Noted time point: sample taken at primary tumor resection. The CDR3 spans 14 residues. Germline assignment: CDR1 SGHNT and CDR2 YENEEA. V gave up 5 bases and J gave up 9 bases; unmatched junction bases: 7. Each TCR cDNA molecule carried a unique molecular identifier. TCRdb redid the calling of the 5' RACE reads with MiXCR, one entry per CDR3 protein. The repertoire consists of some 80,000 distinct CDR3 sequences, with 8% occurring once and the leading ten covering 6.8%.

The V gene is TRBV11-3, the J gene TRBJ2-7; 13 bases align to TRBD2. The source is a male donor with early-stage non-small cell lung cancer. This material consisted of PBMCs, taken at surgery. CDR3 in DNA: TGTGCCAGCAGCACTAGCTGGACTAGCGGGAGGCAGTACTTC. Its protein product is CASSTSWTSGRQYF.